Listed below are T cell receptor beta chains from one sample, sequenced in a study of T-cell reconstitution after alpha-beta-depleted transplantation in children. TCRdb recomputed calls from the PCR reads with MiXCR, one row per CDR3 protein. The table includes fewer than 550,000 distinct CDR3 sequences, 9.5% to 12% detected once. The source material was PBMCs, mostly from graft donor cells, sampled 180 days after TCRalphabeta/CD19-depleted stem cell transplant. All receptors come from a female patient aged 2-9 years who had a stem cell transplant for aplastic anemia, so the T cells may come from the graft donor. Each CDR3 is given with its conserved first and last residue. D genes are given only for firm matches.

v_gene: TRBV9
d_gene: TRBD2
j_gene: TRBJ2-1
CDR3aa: CASSVGASGGEHEQFF

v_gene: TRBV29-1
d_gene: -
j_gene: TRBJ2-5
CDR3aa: CSGRKDGQRETQYF

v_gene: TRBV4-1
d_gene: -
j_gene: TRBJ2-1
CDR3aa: CASSQDFFLGGRRSEQFF

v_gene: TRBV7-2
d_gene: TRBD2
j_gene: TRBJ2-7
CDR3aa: CAVGTGGSYEQYF

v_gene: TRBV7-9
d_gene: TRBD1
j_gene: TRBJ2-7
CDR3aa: CASSQDRDPYEQYF

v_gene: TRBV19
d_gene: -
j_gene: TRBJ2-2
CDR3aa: CASSILAGPGELFF

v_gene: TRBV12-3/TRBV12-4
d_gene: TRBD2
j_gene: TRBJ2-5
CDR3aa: CASTTSGTLPETQYF

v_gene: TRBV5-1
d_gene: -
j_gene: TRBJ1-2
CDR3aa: CASSLIVGDSLGGYTF

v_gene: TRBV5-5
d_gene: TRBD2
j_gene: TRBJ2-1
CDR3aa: CASSMGLALYNEQFF

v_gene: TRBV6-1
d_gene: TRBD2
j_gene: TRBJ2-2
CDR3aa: CASSWGIPGLARTGELFF

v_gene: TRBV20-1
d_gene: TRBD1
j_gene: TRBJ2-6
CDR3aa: CSAQAAGGQYSGANVLTF

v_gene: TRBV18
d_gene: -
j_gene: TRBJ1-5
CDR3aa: CASSPRGDQPQHF

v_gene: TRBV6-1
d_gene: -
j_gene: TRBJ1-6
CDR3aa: CASSGWSKGGTYNSPLHF

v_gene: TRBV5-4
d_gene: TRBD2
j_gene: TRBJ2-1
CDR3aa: CASRGRLAGVENEQFF

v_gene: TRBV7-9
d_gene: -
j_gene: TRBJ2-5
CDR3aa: CASSLGTQTQYF

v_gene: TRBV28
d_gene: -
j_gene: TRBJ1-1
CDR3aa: CASRGGRTTSSTEAFF

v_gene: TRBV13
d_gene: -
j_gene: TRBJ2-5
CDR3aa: CASSSDFLAKTQYF

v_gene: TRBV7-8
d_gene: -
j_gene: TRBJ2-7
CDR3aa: CASSSPQGLINSDEQYF

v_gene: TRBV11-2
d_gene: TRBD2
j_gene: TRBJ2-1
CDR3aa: CASSLRGGRAGTYNEQFF

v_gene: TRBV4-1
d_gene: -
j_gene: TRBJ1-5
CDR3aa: CASSQDPTRQQPQHF

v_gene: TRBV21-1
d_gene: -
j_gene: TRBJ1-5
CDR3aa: CASTPIWTGDNNQPQHF

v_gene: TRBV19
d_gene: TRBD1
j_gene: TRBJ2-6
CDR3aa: CASSQIRGLYGANGLTF

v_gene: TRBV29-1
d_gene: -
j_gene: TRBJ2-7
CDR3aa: CSAQGVSSEQYF

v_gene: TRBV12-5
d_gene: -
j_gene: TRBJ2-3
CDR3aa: CASGLASTDTQYF

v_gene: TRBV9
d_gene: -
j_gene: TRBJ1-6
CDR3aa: CASSDRQRGSPLHF

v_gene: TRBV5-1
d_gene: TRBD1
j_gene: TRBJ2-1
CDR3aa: CASSGTGSYNEQFF

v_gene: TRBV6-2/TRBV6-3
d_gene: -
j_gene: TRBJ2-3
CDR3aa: CASNLGVTDTQYF

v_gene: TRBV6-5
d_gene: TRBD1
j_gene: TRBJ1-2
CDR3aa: CASSYSTGLYGYTF

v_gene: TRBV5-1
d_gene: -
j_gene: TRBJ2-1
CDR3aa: CASSLGLKNEQFF

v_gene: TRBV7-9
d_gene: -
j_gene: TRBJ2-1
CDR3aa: CASSLNLGAHNEQFF

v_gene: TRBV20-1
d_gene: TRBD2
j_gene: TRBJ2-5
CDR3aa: CSARDGRPRETQYF

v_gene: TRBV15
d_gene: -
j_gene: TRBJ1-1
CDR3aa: CATSRGENTEAFF

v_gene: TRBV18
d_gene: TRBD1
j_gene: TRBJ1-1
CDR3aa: CASSPGQVGTEAFF

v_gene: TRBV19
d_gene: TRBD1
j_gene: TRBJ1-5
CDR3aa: CASSWDRKGYSNQPQHF

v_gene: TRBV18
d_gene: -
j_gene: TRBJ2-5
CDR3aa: CASSPPTNQETQYF

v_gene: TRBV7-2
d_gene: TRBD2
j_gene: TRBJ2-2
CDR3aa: CASSLARGRGTGELFF

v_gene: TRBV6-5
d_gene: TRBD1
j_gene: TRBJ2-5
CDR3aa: CASSSYRGWQETQYF

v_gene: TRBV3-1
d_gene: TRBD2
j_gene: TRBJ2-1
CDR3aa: CASSPTGLAHEQFF

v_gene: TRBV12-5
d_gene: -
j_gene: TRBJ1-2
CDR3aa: CASGLDRPAYGYTF

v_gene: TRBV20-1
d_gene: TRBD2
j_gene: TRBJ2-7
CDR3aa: CSASAPSGSGGSSYEQYF

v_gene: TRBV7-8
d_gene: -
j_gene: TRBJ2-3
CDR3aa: CASSLSLGQTDTQYF